This T cell receptor (beta chain) was retrieved from a study of graft-versus-host responses after intestinal transplantation. Study details: All recipients were transplanted with multivisceral, liver-intestinal, or isolated intestinal grafts. Following induction with anti-thymocyte globulin, all recipients were given tacrolimus and steroids for two to three years.

Responders (approximately 200,000, CFSE-labeled) met approximately 200,000 stimulators that were irradiated and violet-dye-labeled. Study conclusions and caveats: Marrow from the recipient contained GvH clones, some of which had appeared first in ileum or blood. With peak circulating GvH clone levels came an association with early post-transplant HvG declines.

This clone was counted a few times. Sequencing used immunoSEQ multiplex PCR; TCRdb keeps in-frame clones, though not all of them. The sample holds around 20,000 clones, 30% to 40% seen once. This CDR3 contains 16 residues. V was pared by 5 bases and J by 1 base, with 2 bases of the junction left unmatched. Germline V gene sequence: CDR1 MNHEY, CDR2 SMNVEV (reference sequence). The TCR was taken from a human patient who received an intestinal transplant. This rearrangement joins TRBV27 to TRBJ2-2, with 12 bases aligning to TRBD2. The source material was alloreactive CD8+ T cells from a mixed lymphocyte reaction culture, sampled before intestinal transplant. Subset described: CFSE-low proliferating T cells sorted from approximately 6-day pre-transplant mixed lymphocyte reaction (GvH or HvG direction). The CDR3 loop reads CASSPGLAGNTGELFF. The CDR3 DNA reads as TGTGCCAGCAGTCCGGGACTAGCGGGGAACACCGGGGAGCTGTTTTTT.